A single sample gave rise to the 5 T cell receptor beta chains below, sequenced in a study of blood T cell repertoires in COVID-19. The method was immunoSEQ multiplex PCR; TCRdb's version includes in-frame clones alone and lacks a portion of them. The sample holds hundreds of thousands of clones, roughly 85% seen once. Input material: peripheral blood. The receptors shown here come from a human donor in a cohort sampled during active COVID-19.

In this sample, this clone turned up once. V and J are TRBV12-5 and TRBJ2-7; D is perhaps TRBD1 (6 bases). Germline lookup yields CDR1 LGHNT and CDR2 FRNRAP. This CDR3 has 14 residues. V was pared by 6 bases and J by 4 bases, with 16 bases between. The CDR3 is CASGRGTGPYEQYF. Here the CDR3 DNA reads TGTGCTAGTGGCCGAGGCACAGGGCCATACGAGCAGTACTTC.

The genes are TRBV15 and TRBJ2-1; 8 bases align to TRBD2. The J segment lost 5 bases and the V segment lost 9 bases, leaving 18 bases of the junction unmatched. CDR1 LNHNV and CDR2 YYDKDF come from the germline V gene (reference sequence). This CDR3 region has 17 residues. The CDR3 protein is CATFRGGTGLANNEQFF. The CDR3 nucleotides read TGTGCCACGTTCCGGGGGGGAACAGGGTTGGCTAACAATGAGCAGTTCTTC.

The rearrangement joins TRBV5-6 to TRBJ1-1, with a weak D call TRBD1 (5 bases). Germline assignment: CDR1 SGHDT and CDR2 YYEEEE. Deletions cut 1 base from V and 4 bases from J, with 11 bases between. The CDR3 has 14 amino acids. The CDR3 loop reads CASSLSLGGTEAFF. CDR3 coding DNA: TGTGCCAGCAGCTTGAGTTTGGGGGGCACTGAAGCTTTCTTT. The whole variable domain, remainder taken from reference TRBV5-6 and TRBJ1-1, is DAGVTQSPTHLIKTRGQQVTLRCSPKSGHDTVSWYQQALGQGPQFIFQYYEEEERQRGNFPDRFSGHQFPNYSSELNVNALLLGDSALYLCASSLSLGGTEAFFGQGTRLTVV.

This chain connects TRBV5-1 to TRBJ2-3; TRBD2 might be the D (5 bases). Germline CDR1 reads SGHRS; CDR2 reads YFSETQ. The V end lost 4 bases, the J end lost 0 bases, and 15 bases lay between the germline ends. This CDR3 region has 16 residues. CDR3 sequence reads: CASSPLASLSTDTQYF. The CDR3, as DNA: TGCGCCAGCAGCCCGCTCGCTAGCTTGAGCACAGATACGCAGTATTTT.

The CDR3 reads CASSYSRDRESEQYF. The CDR3 DNA sequence: TGTGCCAGCAGTTACTCGCGGGACAGGGAATCCGAGCAGTACTTC. J is TRBJ2-7 and V is TRBV6-5; 9 positions match TRBD1. Germline assignment: CDR1 MNHEY and CDR2 SVGAGI. The trim removed 0 bases at V and 6 bases at J, leaving 6 bases unmatched. This CDR3 has 15 residues.